The 21 T cell receptor beta chains in this list originate from one sample, sequenced in a study of Graves' ophthalmopathy and Graves' hyperthyroidism. RNA transcripts were the template, and TCR beta CDR3 regions were amplified from them. The first round was an RT-PCR with HTBI primers, and the second round was a multiplex PCR. MiXCR, run by TCRdb on the multiplex PCR reads, gives a single entry per CDR3 protein. The data contain approximately 460,000 distinct CDR3 sequences, under 15% of them singletons. Specimen: blood. Source of these receptors: a woman between 25 and 40 years old with Graves' ophthalmopathy.

Comments on this clonotype: A much larger clone lies a single base off, so this may be a read error. This sequence joins TRBV11-2 and TRBJ1-6, with D hard to call. V was clipped by 4 bases and J by 15 bases, with 16 bases between them. CDR1 SGHAT and CDR2 FQNNGV come from the germline V gene. This CDR3 is 13 amino acids long. Here the CDR3 DNA reads TGTGCCAGCAGCTCCTGGTCGGGTCCACACCTCCACTTT. Translated, it gives CASSSWSGPHLHF.

This sequence joins TRBV13 and TRBJ1-1; D is unresolved. V was cut by 6 bases and J by 6 bases, with 17 bases left in between. There are 14 residues in the CDR3. Germline V CDR1 and CDR2: PRHDT, FYEKMQ (reference sequence). CDR3 nucleotide sequence: TGTGCCAGCAGTTACTCGGACGGGGAGCCTGAAGCTTTCTTT. Protein sequence: CASSYSDGEPEAFF.

For this clonotype: A much larger clone sits a single nucleotide away, making a read error possible. The V call is TRBV12-5, the J call TRBJ1-5; D not resolved. There are 13 residues in the CDR3. V was clipped by 2 bases and J by 5 bases, with 7 bases between them. The V gene's germline CDR1 is LGHNT and CDR2 FRNRAP. CDR3 loop: CASGLYEYQPQHF. DNA of the CDR3: TGTGCTAGTGGTTTGTACGAGTATCAGCCCCAGCATTTT.

The V call is TRBV28, the J call TRBJ2-5; the match to TRBD2 covers 7 bases. Trimming took 6 bases from V and 2 from J; bases not matched to a gene: 6. Germline CDR1 MDHEN, CDR2 SYDVKM. The CDR3 sequence is 14 residues long. CDR3 sequence (DNA): TGTGCCAGCAGCTGGGGGGGATTTCAAGAGACCCAGTACTTC. Its protein is CASSWGGFQETQYF.

This clonotype was picked up many times. The chain couples TRBV29-1 to TRBJ2-7; tentative D call: TRBD2 (6 bases). Germline assignment: CDR1 SQVTM and CDR2 ANQGSEA. Trimming took off 4 bases at V and 1 base at J, with 14 bases between the two ends. This CDR3 contains 14 residues. The CDR3 sequence is CSVVGGEISYEQYF. The DNA for the CDR3 is TGCAGCGTTGTCGGCGGGGAGATTTCCTACGAGCAGTACTTC.

J is TRBJ1-2 and V is TRBV6-1; 8 nucleotides align to TRBD1. The CDR3 runs 14 residues. Trimming at V came to 7 bases and at J to 5 bases, leaving 9 bases not matched to a gene. The germline CDR1 and CDR2 sequences are MNHNS and SASEGT. The CDR3: CASNRQGLGYGYTF. The CDR3 DNA follows: TGTGCCAGCAACAGACAGGGGCTAGGATATGGCTACACCTTC.

This clonotype was found a few times. The chain combines TRBV5-1 with TRBJ2-7; D uncertain. Between the trimmed V and J ends, which lost 4 bases and 3 bases, there was a span of 23 bases. Germline V gives CDR1 SGHRS, CDR2 YFSETQ. CDR3 length: 17 amino acids. CDR3 DNA: TGCGCCAGCAGCCGACCCCCTGTCCAGATCCTCTACTACGAGCAGTACTTC. Protein: CASSRPPVQILYYEQYF.

In this sample, this clonotype turned up many times. This chain's CDR3 is CASSFIEVVSNTGELFF. CDR3 nucleotides: TGTGCCAGCAGTTTTATTGAAGTGGTGTCGAACACCGGGGAGCTGTTTTTT. V gene TRBV27 combines with J gene TRBJ2-2, with D unclear. V lost 3 bases and J 0 bases, leaving 14 bases between the germline ends. The CDR3 sequence is 17 residues long. The germline CDR1 and CDR2 sequences are MNHEY and SMNVEV (reference sequence).

This clonotype has a count of ten or more. This may come from a read error, since a much larger clone is one base off. This chain links TRBV12-3 or TRBV12-4 with TRBJ2-2, with 8 bases matching TRBD1. CDR3 length equals 15 residues. The CDR3 DNA reads as TGTGCCAGCAGTATCCGGGACAGGAACGCCGGGGAGCTGTCTTTT. It codes for CASSIRDRNAGELSF.

The sample holds many counts of this clonotype. This chain connects TRBV7-3 to TRBJ2-7; a weak D match, TRBD1 (5 bases). This CDR3 comprises 17 residues. Germline V CDR1 and CDR2: SGHTA, FQGTGA. V lost 5 bases and J lost 6, with 26 bases in between. This CDR3 reads CASSPYKDTQIPCEQYF. The CDR3 nucleotides read TGTGCCAGCAGCCCGTATAAGGACACTCAAATCCCCTGCGAGCAGTACTTC. Full variable domain (rest looked up from reference TRBV7-3 and TRBJ2-7): GAGVSQTPSNKVTEKGKYVELRCDPISGHTALYWYRQSLGQGPEFLIYFQGTGAADDSGLPNDRFFAVRPEGSVSTLKIQRTERGDSAVYLCASSPYKDTQIPCEQYFGPGTRLTVT.

The genes are TRBV10-3 and TRBJ2-5; TRBD1 might be the D (5 bases). Germline-derived CDR1 and CDR2 are ENHRY and SYGVKD. Between the trimmed V and J ends, which lost 11 bases and 5 bases, there was a span of 18 bases. The CDR3 extends over 13 amino acids. This CDR3 reads CASQAPPGETQYF. DNA for the CDR3: TGTGCCTCCCAAGCCCCACCAGGGGAGACCCAGTACTTC.

This clonotype has just a few counts. Since no conserved phenylalanine or tryptophan closes the CDR3, a read error is the likely cause. The DNA is omitted, as the CDR3 cannot be located on it reliably, and the CDR3 follows TCRdb's listing. The J gene is TRBJ2-2, the V gene TRBV6-4; no check of the table's D call, TRBD2, against the DNA was made. The germline CDR1 and CDR2 sequences are MRHNA and SNTAGT. From its first to its last residue, the CDR3 has 15 amino acids. The CDR3 sequence: CASRWTSGVTGELCL.

There are many counts of this clonotype. This chain connects TRBV28 to TRBJ2-3, with D possibly being TRBD2 (6 bases). V dropped 2 bases and J dropped 3 bases, with 9 bases sitting between them. This CDR3 is built from 14 residues. Looked up from germline, CDR1 is MDHEN and CDR2 is SYDVKM. This CDR3 is CASSLGGATDTQYF. The CDR3 DNA sequence: TGTGCCAGCAGTTTAGGCGGGGCAACAGATACGCAGTATTTT. Looking up the rest from reference TRBV28 and TRBJ2-3 gives the full variable domain: DVKVTQSSRYLVKRTGEKVFLECVQDMDHENMFWYRQDPGLGLRLIYFSYDVKMKEKGDIPEGYSVSREKKERFSLILESASTNQTSMYLCASSLGGATDTQYFGPGTRLTVL.

In this sample, this clonotype turned up many times. The chain is built from TRBV5-1 and TRBJ1-2; no clear D. Per the germline V gene, CDR1 is SGHRS and CDR2 is YFSETQ. The V end was cut by 3 bases, the J end by 4 bases, with 10 bases between. CDR3 length equals 13 residues. The CDR3 here is CASSSDGAYGYTF. DNA of the CDR3: TGCGCCAGCAGCTCGGACGGTGCCTATGGCTACACCTTC.

The table lists this clonotype with many counts. The chain uses TRBV12-3 or TRBV12-4 and TRBJ2-4, with 7 positions matching TRBD1. The trim removed 6 bases at V and 0 bases at J, leaving 8 bases unmatched. The CDR3 extends over 16 amino acids. The DNA of the CDR3 is TGTGCCAGCAGGAACACGGGACAGCTAGCCAAAAACATTCAGTACTTC. Amino acids: CASRNTGQLAKNIQYF.

This clonotype was found many times. The rearrangement joins TRBV12-3 or TRBV12-4 to TRBJ1-2; D call uncertain. V dropped 6 bases and J dropped 4 bases, with 18 bases sitting between them. The CDR3 is made up of 15 amino acids. The CDR3 DNA sequence: TGTGCCAGCAGCCCAATAATGGAGGGAGGCTATGGCTACACCTTC. This codes for CASSPIMEGGYGYTF.

This clonotype occurred many times. The J gene is TRBJ2-7, the V gene TRBV6-1; D perhaps matches TRBD2 (5 bases). CDR1 is MNHNS, CDR2 SASEGT, per germline. This CDR3 spans 14 amino acids. V gave up 6 bases and J gave up 3 bases, with 15 bases separating them. CDR3 in amino acids: CASRTDGVDYEQYF. CDR3 sequence (DNA): TGTGCCAGCAGAACGGACGGGGTTGACTACGAGCAGTACTTC.

This clonotype was detected ten times or more. The chain couples TRBV30 to TRBJ1-6, with D unclear. This CDR3 is built from 15 residues. The germline V gene encodes CDR1 GTSNPN and CDR2 SVGIG (reference sequence). V lost 0 bases, J lost 8 bases, and 14 bases lay in between. The CDR3 sequence: CAWSVRQPEDSPLHF. The CDR3 nucleotides are TGTGCCTGGAGTGTCCGGCAGCCTGAAGATTCACCCCTCCACTTT. The full variable domain, its missing parts supplied by reference TRBV30 and TRBJ1-6, is SQTIHQWPATLVQPVGSPLSLECTVEGTSNPNLYWYRQAAGRGLQLLFYSVGIGQISSEVPQNLSASRPQDRQFILSSKKLLLSDSGFYLCAWSVRQPEDSPLHFGNGTRLTVT.

In its sample, this clonotype was seen many times. This chain joins TRBV7-8 and TRBJ2-2, with 11 bases lining up with TRBD1. In germline, CDR1 is SGHVS, CDR2 FQNEAQ. CDR3 length equals 15 residues. Germline trimming cut 8 bases from V and 4 bases from J; bases unmatched to any gene: 6. CDR3 coding DNA: TGTGCCAGCGGACAGGGGACAGGGGGCACCGGGGAGCTGTTTTTT. Residues: CASGQGTGGTGELFF.

This clonotype was picked up many times. This chain joins TRBV27 and TRBJ1-5; D gene ambiguous. Trimming cost V 0 bases and J 1 base, with 4 bases left between them. This CDR3 region has 14 residues. Per the germline V gene, CDR1 is MNHEY and CDR2 is SMNVEV (reference sequence). The CDR3 DNA is TGTGCCAGCAGTTTATCGTTAAGCAATCAGCCCCAGCATTTT. It translates to CASSLSLSNQPQHF.

The chain combines TRBV30 with TRBJ1-3; D unresolved. Germline CDR1 GTSNPN, CDR2 SVGIG (reference sequence). The CDR3 loop spans 15 amino acids. Trimming took off 1 base at V and 0 bases at J, with 10 bases between the two ends. CDR3 loop: CAWSGRILSGNTIYF. CDR3 nucleotides: TGTGCCTGGAGTGGCAGGATCCTCTCTGGAAACACCATATATTTT.